This passage covers 14 T cell receptor beta chains from one sample sequenced in a study of T cells in Graves' hyperthyroidism and ophthalmopathy. TCR beta CDR3 regions were amplified from RNA. HTBI primers were used for first-round RT-PCR of the TCR CDR3. In TCRdb, the multiplex PCR reads were re-called with MiXCR into one record per CDR3 protein. The sample carries about 560,000 distinct CDR3 sequences, roughly 14% recorded once. Input material: blood. These receptors were collected from a woman in her thirties with Graves' hyperthyroidism.

This clonotype was recorded many times. The chain links TRBV3-1 to TRBJ2-1, with 11 bases fitting TRBD2. This CDR3 is built from 14 residues. V lost 6 bases to trimming and J lost 7 bases; unmatched junction nucleotides: 5. Germline V gene sequence: CDR1 LGHDT, CDR2 YNNKEL (reference sequence). CDR3 amino acids: CASRRSGRENEQFF. CDR3 coding DNA: TGTGCCAGCAGGCGTAGCGGGAGGGAAAATGAGCAGTTCTTC.

This clonotype appeared a single time. The V gene is TRBV9, the J gene TRBJ2-2, with TRBD2 identical over 8 bases. The CDR3 is made up of 15 amino acids. V was clipped by 5 bases and J by 7 bases; unmatched bases: 10. CDR1 is SGDLS, CDR2 YYNGEE, per germline. The CDR3 region is CASRDREGQGGELFF. CDR3 nucleotides: TGTGCCAGCAGGGATCGGGAGGGCCAGGGCGGGGAGCTGTTTTTT.

There are a few counts of this clonotype. The chain uses TRBV20-1 and TRBJ2-1; 9 positions match TRBD1. The CDR3 runs 14 residues. Per the germline V gene, CDR1 is DFQATT and CDR2 is SNEGSKA (reference sequence). Unmatched junction bases numbered 10, after V lost 6 bases and J lost 7 bases. In DNA form, the CDR3 reads TGCAGTGCGCCGACAGGGGGAAGTGGTAATGAGCAGTTCTTC. Protein sequence: CSAPTGGSGNEQFF.

Only a few counts were recorded for this clonotype. The chain is built from TRBV5-4 and TRBJ1-6; no firm D call. The ends were cut back, 5 bases at V and 4 bases at J, with 7 bases in the middle. This CDR3 is 13 amino acids long. The germline V gene encodes CDR1 SGHNT and CDR2 YYREEE (reference sequence). The CDR3 sequence: CASSRRYNSPLHF. For the CDR3, the DNA is TGTGCCAGCAGTCGACGTTATAATTCACCCCTCCACTTT.

The rearrangement uses TRBV18 and TRBJ1-2; 10 bases map to TRBD1. The J segment lost 0 bases and the V segment lost 8 bases, leaving 6 bases of the junction unmatched. This CDR3 has 15 residues. The germline V gene encodes CDR1 KGHSH and CDR2 LQKENI. CDR3 loop: CASHPGQGSNYGYTF. CDR3 coding DNA: TGTGCCAGCCATCCGGGACAGGGGTCTAACTATGGCTACACCTTC.

CDR3 DNA: TGTGCCAGCATCCGTCGAGGGGAGGGTCCCCTCCACGAGCAGTACTTC. Translating it yields CASIRRGEGPLHEQYF. The V and J genes are TRBV6-1 and TRBJ2-7; 7 nucleotides agree with TRBD2. Germline CDR1 reads MNHNS; CDR2 reads SASEGT. With 7 bases clipped from V and 5 bases from J, the junction kept 17 bases outside the gene matches. This CDR3 is 16 amino acids long.

CDR3 in amino acids: CSARDPGQGGFNQPQHF. CDR3 nucleotides: TGCAGTGCTAGAGACCCCGGACAGGGAGGATTCAATCAGCCCCAGCATTTT. V is TRBV20-1 and J is TRBJ1-5, with 8 bases aligning to TRBD1. The trim removed 0 bases at V and 3 bases at J, leaving 10 bases unmatched. Germline CDR1 reads DFQATT; CDR2 reads SNEGSKA (reference sequence). This CDR3 contains 17 residues.

J is TRBJ2-7 and V is TRBV5-1, with 15 bases that match TRBD2. V was pared by 5 bases and J by 4 bases, with 10 bases of the junction left unmatched. There are 17 residues in the CDR3. Germline-derived CDR1 and CDR2 are SGHRS and YFSETQ. The CDR3 nucleotides are TGCGCCAGCAGATCGGGACTAGCGGGAGGATGGGATTACGAGCAGTACTTC. Protein product: CASRSGLAGGWDYEQYF.

The V gene is TRBV18, the J gene TRBJ2-2; D ambiguous. CDR1 and CDR2 (germline): KGHSH, LQKENI. V lost 3 bases, J lost 1 base, and 12 bases lay in between. The CDR3 extends over 16 amino acids. CDR3 coding DNA: TGTGCCAGCTCACCCATCTCCCCCGAGAACACCGGGGAGCTGTTTTTT. Translating gives CASSPISPENTGELFF.

This clonotype has at least ten counts. J is TRBJ2-3 and V is TRBV7-3, with 7 nucleotides matching TRBD2. CDR3 length: 14 amino acids. Looked up from germline, CDR1 is SGHTA and CDR2 is FQGTGA. The V and J ends lost 2 bases and 7 bases, in that order; junction bases with no gene match: 6. In nucleotides, the CDR3 is TGTGCCAGCAGCTTACTCGGGGGGTCTAATACGCAGTATTTT. This codes for CASSLLGGSNTQYF.

About this clonotype itself: The junction departs from the called germline gene at one end, perhaps through a read error. CDR3 sequence reads: CSARKPGQSCEQYF. CDR3 bases: TGCAGTGCTAGAAAACCGGGCCAATCCTGCGAGCAGTACTTC. This rearrangement joins TRBV20-1 to TRBJ2-7; no firm D call. CDR3 length equals 14 residues. The germline V gene encodes CDR1 DFQATT and CDR2 SNEGSKA (reference sequence).

This clonotype appeared a few times. The chain recombines TRBV24-1 with TRBJ1-5; TRBD1 agrees at 7 bases. V was clipped by 7 bases and J by 2 bases; unmatched bases: 10. CDR1 is KGHDR, CDR2 SFDVKD, per germline. The CDR3 extends over 16 amino acids. In DNA form, the CDR3 reads TGTGCCACCAGCGATAACAGGGGAGCAGGCAATCAGCCCCAGCATTTT. Translating it yields CATSDNRGAGNQPQHF.

This clonotype was seen at least ten times. The CDR3 DNA reads TGTGCCAGCAGATTAAGGGGGGCCGGAAACACCATATATTTT. Protein: CASRLRGAGNTIYF. V gene TRBV12-3 or TRBV12-4 combines with J gene TRBJ1-3; D is possibly TRBD1 (6 bases). This CDR3 region has 14 residues. Trimming removed 6 bases from V and 4 bases from J, with 13 bases in between.

This clonotype was seen many times. The genes are TRBV6-1 and TRBJ2-7, with TRBD1 identical over 7 bases. Germline CDR1 MNHNS, CDR2 SASEGT. There are 14 residues in the CDR3. V gave up 6 bases and J gave up 0 bases; unmatched junction bases: 5. CDR3 sequence reads: CASRTGTVSYEQYF. The DNA of the CDR3 is TGTGCCAGCAGAACCGGGACAGTCTCCTACGAGCAGTACTTC.